A single T cell receptor beta chain is shown here with its context. The target of this receptor is not known. Base qualities were left out, and no much larger clone turns up one base away. Libraries were prepared through the immunoSEQ multiplex PCR assay. TCRdb holds this immuneACCESS table with in-frame rearrangements only. Some clones are missing; in checked studies, unresolved V genes explain under half, and the rest has no known cause. Counted in this sample were tens of thousands of clones; 85% to 95% of them appeared once. 4.1% of the sample lies in the top ten. These data originate in a study of technical replicates of blood from several donors (dated by TCRdb to the late 2010s). Relative to germline, V is missing 7 bases and J is missing 5 bases, with 10 bases of the junction outside any gene match. Including cysteine and phenylalanine, the CDR3 has 16 amino acids. The DNA shown is the 48-base CDR3, in frame from base 1. As encoded in the germline V gene (reference sequence), CDR1 is PRHDT while CDR2 is FYEKMQ.

The specimen was PBMCs. The chain is assembled from TRBV13 and TRBJ2-2, and 10 bases in between align with TRBD2. This clonotype was sampled from a human donor in good health. Some clones in this sample may be carry-over from other donors' samples. The CDR3 in this case is CASTELAGVGTGELFF. The DNA reads TGTGCCAGCACCGAGCTAGCGGGAGTGGGTACCGGGGAGCTGTTTTTT. Full variable domain (CDR3 extended with the reference TRBV13 and TRBJ2-2 proteins): AAGVIQSPRHLIKEKRETATLKCYPIPRHDTVYWYQQGPGQDPQFLISFYEKMQSDKGSIPDRFSAQQFSDYHSELNMSSLELGDSALYFCASTELAGVGTGELFFGEGSRLTVL.